This TCR beta chain came from a study of tumor-infiltrating lymphocytes in primary liver carcinoma. The wider study: Patients were both men and women, whose ages ran from 30 to 69 years. Read depth, roughly 3.5 to 8 million productive TCRbeta reads, did not differ significantly between tissues.

Findings and limits, study-wide: Tumor top-250-clone fractions significantly exceeded those of blood (p = 0.039).

A word on this clonotype: The antigen is unknown. A much bigger clone sits one base away, suggesting this may be a read error. The final CDR3 position lacks the conserved phenylalanine or tryptophan, pointing to a likely read error.

Unsorted whole blood yielded the blood RNA, and germline DNA was also extracted. V shed 8 bases and J shed 6 bases, with 13 bases lying between them. CDR1 is MNHNY and CDR2 is SVGAGI in the germline V gene (reference sequence). The CDR3 is 13 residues long. cDNA specific to TCR beta was made from 450 to 500 ng of total RNA, with a constant-region primer employed for priming. Three-round nested multiplex PCR performed with slightly modified ARM-PCR produced the TCR beta libraries. Primers for the first two PCR rounds were TRBV1-TRBV30 forward primers and a C-beta reverse primer (about 9 cycles per round). Each CDR3 protein is one row after TCRdb ran MiXCR on the multiplex PCR reads. This sample has 330,000 or so distinct CDR3 sequences, with around three fifths found just once.

This chain links TRBV6-6 with TRBJ2-2; D remains unclear. This TCR came from a man aged 35-49 years with primary liver carcinoma and hepatitis B virus infection. Sequenced input: peripheral blood. The CDR3: CASFLMVSGELFS. The CDR3 coding sequence is TGTGCCAGCTTCCTCATGGTCTCCGGGGAGCTGTTTTCT.